Given below is one T cell receptor beta chain in context. The data originate from a study of blood T cell repertoires in COVID-19. The protocol was immunoSEQ multiplex PCR, while the TCRdb copy is restricted to in-frame clones and leaves out a portion. This sample yields 49,000 or so clones, of which around 86% are seen a single time; over 5% belongs to the top ten. Germline V gene sequence: CDR1 SEHNR, CDR2 FQNEAQ (reference sequence). The CDR3 is 16 residues long. With V trimmed by 2 bases and J by 4 bases, 8 bases remained unmatched. The clonotype was recovered from a man over 45 with active COVID-19. This rearrangement joins TRBV7-9 to TRBJ2-1, with TRBD2 identical over 7 bases. The sample consisted of peripheral blood. The CDR3 spells CASSLLGGTTYNEQFF. The CDR3 DNA is TGTGCCAGCAGCTTACTGGGGGGGACTACGTACAATGAGCAGTTCTTC.